The 22 T cell receptor beta chains reported below all come from one sample, sequenced in a study of cytomegalovirus exposure and HLA in healthy donors. Researchers ran the PCR with 60 Vbeta and 13 Jbeta primers. The protocol was immunoSEQ multiplex PCR, while the TCRdb copy is restricted to in-frame clones and leaves out a portion. The sample holds about 170,000 clones, 85% seen once. Sequenced material: PBMCs. All receptors come from a man younger than 40 in good health and CMV-seropositive.

The chain is built from TRBV30 and TRBJ2-7; D may be TRBD1 (6 bases). Deletions cut 3 bases from V and 2 bases from J, with 11 bases between. Germline V gene data show CDR1 as GTSNPN and CDR2 as SVGIG (reference sequence). The length of the CDR3 is 13 residues. The CDR3 DNA is TGTGCCTGGAGATATGGACAGACCTACGAGCAGTACTTC. This gives the protein CAWRYGQTYEQYF.

This chain uses TRBV9 with TRBJ2-5, with D tentatively TRBD2 (6 bases). Germline loops: CDR1 SGDLS, CDR2 YYNGEE. The V and J ends lost 0 bases and 4 bases respectively, with 25 bases between them. The CDR3 is 19 amino acids. This CDR3 reads CASSVGHKRLRGAGETQYF. In nucleotides, the CDR3 is TGTGCCAGCAGCGTAGGCCACAAGAGACTCCGCGGGGCGGGAGAGACCCAGTACTTC.

The rearrangement joins TRBV2 to TRBJ1-5; D might be TRBD1 (5 bases). Trimming removed 7 bases at V and 10 bases at J, with 14 bases between. This CDR3 is built from 12 residues. The germline CDR1 and CDR2 sequences are SNHLY and FYNNEI. This chain's CDR3 is CASTSTGLPQHF. DNA of the CDR3: TGTGCCAGCACCAGCACAGGTTTACCCCAGCATTTT.

This chain links TRBV5-6 with TRBJ2-7, with D uncertain. This CDR3 spans 13 amino acids. V was pared by 3 bases and J by 2 bases, with 9 bases between. Germline values: CDR1 SGHDT, CDR2 YYEEEE. The CDR3 spells CASSSPRAYEQYF. As DNA, the CDR3 is TGTGCCAGCAGCTCTCCTCGGGCCTACGAGCAGTACTTC.

J is TRBJ2-3 and V is TRBV5-1; D remains ambiguous. The V and J ends lost 5 bases and 2 bases respectively, with 6 bases between them. Germline V CDR1 and CDR2: SGHRS, YFSETQ. The CDR3 extends over 12 amino acids. CDR3 coding DNA: TGCGCCAGCAGTTATTCCACAGATACGCAGTATTTT. Translated: CASSYSTDTQYF.

This CDR3 is CASSPGQGRYTF. Written as DNA, the CDR3 is TGTGCCAGTAGTCCGGGACAGGGGCGCTACACCTTC. V and J are TRBV19 and TRBJ1-2; 10 nucleotides align to TRBD1. V gave up 5 bases and J gave up 9 bases; unmatched junction bases: 3. This CDR3 is built from 12 residues. CDR1 and CDR2 (germline): LNHDA, SQIVND (reference sequence).

The chain recombines TRBV11-3 with TRBJ2-1; tentative D call: TRBD2 (6 bases). The CDR3 sequence is 13 residues long. The V end was cut by 5 bases, the J end by 9 bases, with 14 bases between. The germline V gene encodes CDR1 SGHNT and CDR2 YENEEA. This chain's CDR3 is CASSPTSIFEQFF. In DNA, the CDR3 is TGTGCCAGCAGCCCGACTAGTATTTTTGAGCAGTTCTTC.

The chain joins TRBV4-3 to TRBJ1-1; D ambiguous. Between the trimmed V and J ends, which lost 2 bases and 5 bases, there was a span of 18 bases. CDR3 length: 16 residues. CDR1 and CDR2 from the germline V gene are LGHNA and YSLEER. CDR3 coding DNA: TGCGCCAGCAGCCAACCGAACAGAGCAGGATGGACTGAAGCTTTCTTT. Protein sequence: CASSQPNRAGWTEAFF.

The chain employs TRBV28 and TRBJ1-2; TRBD1 is a possible D gene (6 bases). The CDR3 consists of 11 residues. Germline V gene lookup returns CDR1 MDHEN and CDR2 SYDVKM. V was trimmed by 10 bases and J by 3 bases, leaving 9 bases between them. The CDR3 loop is CATRGDYGYTF. CDR3 sequence (DNA): TGTGCCACCAGGGGCGACTATGGCTACACCTTC.

The chain joins TRBV12-5 to TRBJ2-5; 13 bases fit TRBD2. Germline lookup yields CDR1 LGHNT and CDR2 FRNRAP. The V segment lost 6 bases and the J segment 2 bases; nucleotides outside the gene matches: 27. The length of the CDR3 is 23 residues. The CDR3 sequence: CASGQTGVLRGGLAGPGQETQYF. The CDR3 DNA reads as TGTGCTAGTGGCCAGACAGGGGTATTACGCGGGGGACTAGCGGGACCGGGGCAAGAGACCCAGTACTTC. Drawing the rest from reference TRBV12-5 and TRBJ2-5, the complete variable domain is DARVTQTPRHKVTEMGQEVTMRCQPILGHNTVFWYRQTMMQGLELLAYFRNRAPLDDSGMPKDRFSAEMPDATLATLKIQPSEPRDSAVYFCASGQTGVLRGGLAGPGQETQYFGPGTRLLVL.

By frequency in the sample, this clone is medium-sized (0.01 to 0.1%). The J gene is TRBJ1-4, the V gene TRBV4-2, with 8 bases identical to TRBD1. The CDR3 has 14 amino acids. The V gene end was trimmed by 1 base and the J gene end by 7 bases; junction bases not matched to a gene: 2. Germline CDR1 is LGHNA and CDR2 is YNFKEQ. Written as DNA, the CDR3 is TGTGCCAGCAGCCAAGGACAGGGGTTTGAAAAACTGTTTTTT. Translating gives CASSQGQGFEKLFF.

This clone was counted once. CDR3 loop: CASSQRLPWEESYNEQFF. Here the CDR3 DNA reads TGCGCCAGCAGCCAAAGGCTTCCGTGGGAGGAATCCTACAATGAGCAGTTCTTC. The chain employs TRBV4-1 and TRBJ2-1; TRBD2 is a possible D gene (6 bases). The CDR3 contains 18 residues. Germline assignment: CDR1 MGHRA and CDR2 YSYEKL. The V and J ends lost 2 bases and 1 base respectively, with 18 bases between them.

The chain has TRBV11-3 and TRBJ1-1, with D tentatively TRBD1 (6 bases). Trimming shortened V by 5 bases and J by 0 bases, and 13 bases separated the two germline ends. Germline V gene lookup returns CDR1 SGHNT and CDR2 YENEEA. This CDR3 spans 15 amino acids. The DNA for the CDR3 is TGTGCCAGCAGCCCAACGACAGGCCTGAACACTGAAGCTTTCTTT. This sequence encodes CASSPTTGLNTEAFF.

V usage is TRBV15 and J usage is TRBJ1-2; 10 positions agree with TRBD1. This CDR3 contains 14 residues. V lost 0 bases, J lost 7 bases, and 2 bases stayed unmatched. The germline V gene encodes CDR1 LNHNV and CDR2 YYDKDF (reference sequence). The CDR3 spells CATSRDRTGGGYTF. CDR3 bases: TGTGCCACCAGCAGAGATAGGACAGGGGGTGGCTACACCTTC.

This chain uses TRBV5-1 with TRBJ1-5, with 7 bases that match TRBD1. Germline CDR1 and CDR2: SGHRS and YFSETQ. This CDR3 has 14 amino acids. Germline trimming cut 4 bases from V and 4 bases from J; bases unmatched to any gene: 5. The CDR3 nucleotides are TGCGCCAGCAGCACTGGACAGGAAAATCAGCCCCAGCATTTT. Encoded protein: CASSTGQENQPQHF.

This CDR3 reads CASSSLDWGLAGGNTGELFF. CDR3 DNA: TGTGCCAGCAGCTCGCTGGATTGGGGACTAGCGGGAGGGAACACCGGGGAGCTGTTTTTT. This chain links TRBV28 with TRBJ2-2; 15 bases are shared with TRBD2. Germline-derived CDR1 and CDR2 are MDHEN and SYDVKM. The CDR3 contains 20 residues. Unmatched junction bases numbered 12, after V lost 6 bases and J lost 1 base.

The chain joins TRBV27 to TRBJ2-5; the match to TRBD2 covers 9 bases. Trimming took 3 bases from V and 4 from J; bases not matched to a gene: 9. The CDR3 loop spans 16 amino acids. CDR1 is MNHEY, CDR2 SMNVEV, per germline (reference sequence). The CDR3: CASSFGPGTSRETQYF. CDR3 nucleotides: TGTGCCAGCAGTTTTGGGCCCGGGACTAGCCGAGAGACCCAGTACTTC.

The chain uses TRBV5-1 and TRBJ2-1; TRBD1 matches 8 bases. CDR1 and CDR2 from the germline V gene are SGHRS and YFSETQ. The junction had 6 bases not matched to a gene; V was cut back by 4 bases and J by 0 bases. This CDR3 contains 16 residues. CDR3 coding DNA: TGCGCCAGCAGCCGGGGACAGGTTCGCTCCTACAATGAGCAGTTCTTC. Its translation: CASSRGQVRSYNEQFF.

The gene calls are TRBV4-3 and TRBJ2-7; maybe TRBD1 (5 bases). CDR1 is LGHNA and CDR2 is YSLEER in the germline V gene. The CDR3 runs 14 residues. The V and J ends lost 0 bases and 6 bases respectively, with 12 bases between them. CDR3 sequence: CASSQERGRAEQYV. The CDR3 DNA follows: TGCGCCAGCAGCCAAGAACGAGGCAGGGCCGAGCAGTACGTC.

The DNA for the CDR3 is TGTGCCAGCAGCTTACTCGGACAGGCAAACAATGAGCAGTTCTTC. Protein: CASSLLGQANNEQFF. This chain uses TRBV7-6 with TRBJ2-1; 7 nucleotides match TRBD1. Trimming at V came to 2 bases and at J to 5 bases, leaving 6 bases not matched to a gene. Germline V lookup: CDR1 SGHVS, CDR2 FNYEAQ. The CDR3 covers 15 residues.

The rearrangement links TRBV5-8 to TRBJ2-1, with 10 bases that match TRBD2. Germline V gene sequence: CDR1 SGHTS, CDR2 YDEGEE. Trimming removed 9 bases from V and 6 bases from J; junction bases left unmatched: 6. There are 13 residues in the CDR3. The CDR3 bases are TGTGCCACGACTAGCGGGTTTGCCAATGAGCAGTTCTTC. Its protein is CATTSGFANEQFF. Full variable domain (missing parts from reference TRBV5-8 and TRBJ2-1): EAGVTQSPTHLIKTRGQQATLRCSPISGHTSVYWYQQALGLGLQFLLWYDEGEERNRGNFPPRFSGRQFPNYSSELNVNALELEDSALYLCATTSGFANEQFFGPGTRLTVL.

The chain couples TRBV19 to TRBJ1-2; unclear D gene. CDR3 length: 13 amino acids. The germline gives CDR1 LNHDA, CDR2 SQIVND (reference sequence). Trimming took off 8 bases at V and 5 bases at J, with 15 bases between the two ends. The DNA for the CDR3 is TGTGCCAGTTCTGATGGGCCGTTTTATGGCTACACCTTC. It specifies CASSDGPFYGYTF.